The rows below give T cell receptor beta chains drawn from one sample of a study of T cell responses to AZD1222 COVID-19 vaccine. Data came from immunoSEQ multiplex PCR; TCRdb stores just in-frame clones and leaves some out. The sample shows just over 150,000 clones, more than 85% of them seen only once. The material sequenced was peripheral blood, taken 28 days after the second AZD1222 dose. The source is an adult who received the AZD1222 COVID-19 vaccine. Both conserved end residues are part of each CDR3. A D gene is named only where the DNA matches it firmly. Size tells how often a clone was seen (once, few, many) or the class of an expanded clone, and some rows leave it out.

j_gene	abundance	v_gene	d_gene	CDR3nt	CDR3aa
TRBJ2-7	-	TRBV7-9	TRBD1	TGTGCCAGCAGCTACACCCTTGTCCGGGACAGCTTTTCCTACGAGCAGTACTTC	CASSYTLVRDSFSYEQYF
TRBJ1-2	-	TRBV6-1	-	TGTGCCAGCAGTGAACTAACAGGGCAAAACTATGGCTACACCTTC	CASSELTGQNYGYTF
TRBJ2-2	-	TRBV5-6	-	TGTGCCAGCAGAAACTTTAGGGTTAACACCGGGGAGCTGTTTTTT	CASRNFRVNTGELFF
TRBJ1-2	-	TRBV6-5	-	TGTGCCAGCAGTTACCGTATAGGACAGCAGAATGGCTACACCTTC	CASSYRIGQQNGYTF
TRBJ1-5	-	TRBV5-1	-	TGCGCCAGCAGCTTAGGTTCAAGCAATCAGCCCCAGCATTTT	CASSLGSSNQPQHF
TRBJ2-7	-	TRBV3-1/TRBV3-2	-	TGTGCCAGCAGCCAAGGGTGGAACCTGGGTTACGAGCAGTACTTC	CASSQGWNLGYEQYF
TRBJ2-1	-	TRBV28	-	TGTGCCAGCAGTTTCTTCAAACTAGCTTACAATGAGCAGTTCTTC	CASSFFKLAYNEQFF
TRBJ2-3	-	TRBV2	-	TGTGCCAGCAGTTTACAGGGTTCTTCCACAGATACGCAGTATTTT	CASSLQGSSTDTQYF
TRBJ2-3	once	TRBV6-1	-	TGTGCCAGCAGTGAAGTGGTAGGAGGCACAGATACGCAGTATTTT	CASSEVVGGTDTQYF
TRBJ1-3	once	TRBV11-2	-	TGTGCCAGCAGCTCCGACGGTACATACTCTGGAAACACCATATATTTT	CASSSDGTYSGNTIYF
TRBJ2-5	-	TRBV3-1/TRBV3-2	TRBD2	TGTGCCAGCAGCCCCTCAAAAAAAGACCGGACTAGCGGGGGTGGGACCCAGTACTTC	CASSPSKKDRTSGGGTQYF
TRBJ1-2	-	TRBV12-3/TRBV12-4	-	TGTGCCAGCAGTTTTAGGGCAGGCGGTGGCTACACCTTC	CASSFRAGGGYTF
TRBJ1-2	-	TRBV5-4	-	TGTGCCAGCAGCTTGGACTTATCCGGGACACGGGACACCTTC	CASSLDLSGTRDTF
TRBJ1-1	once	TRBV5-4	-	TGTGCCAGCAGCTCAACAGGACGGAACACTGAAGCTTTCTTT	CASSSTGRNTEAFF
TRBJ1-1	few	TRBV7-9	-	TGTGCCAGCAGCCCCCCCTCCAGGTTGACAGGCCAAGGGGACACTGAAGCTTTCTTT	CASSPPSRLTGQGDTEAFF
TRBJ2-3	-	TRBV2	TRBD1	TGTGCCAGCAAGGGACAGTTTTCAGATACGCAGTATTTT	CASKGQFSDTQYF
TRBJ1-5	once	TRBV18	-	TGTGCCAGCTCACCTGGCCAGGCGAATCAGCCCCAGCATTTT	CASSPGQANQPQHF
TRBJ2-7	-	TRBV11-2	TRBD2	TGTGCCACCCACGATAGCGGGAGATGGGACGAGCAGTACTTC	CATHDSGRWDEQYF
TRBJ1-1	-	TRBV5-6	-	TGTGCCAGCAGCTTTCGAGGGACTGAAGCTTTCTTT	CASSFRGTEAFF
TRBJ2-1	-	TRBV18	TRBD1	TGTGCCAGCTCAGGACAGGGGGCGAACAACAATGAGCAGTTCTTC	CASSGQGANNNEQFF
TRBJ2-1	-	TRBV11-3	-	TGTGCCAGCAGCTTGGGCTTCTCCTCCAATGAGCAGTTCTTC	CASSLGFSSNEQFF
TRBJ2-2	-	TRBV3-1/TRBV3-2	-	TGTGCCAGCAGCCAAGGGGGGGCGAACACCGGGGAGCTGTTTTTT	CASSQGGANTGELFF
TRBJ2-7	once	TRBV11-2	TRBD2	TGTGCCAGCACCCTTTGGACTAGCGGGACCTACGAGCAGTACTTC	CASTLWTSGTYEQYF
TRBJ1-1	-	TRBV6-5	-	TGTGCCAGCAGCCACCGGATTGGGGGGGGAAGTGAAGCTTTCTTT	CASSHRIGGGSEAFF
TRBJ1-1	-	TRBV10-1	-	TGCGCCAGCAGTCCCCGTGCGGGGAACACTGAAGCTTTCTTT	CASSPRAGNTEAFF
TRBJ1-1	-	TRBV11-2	-	TGTGCCAGCAGCTTAGATTGGGCGTCTGGGGCTTTCTTT	CASSLDWASGAFF
TRBJ1-1	-	TRBV18	-	TGTGCCAGCTCACCAGACTGGGCTGAAGCTTTCTTT	CASSPDWAEAFF
TRBJ1-5	-	TRBV27	-	TGTGCCAGCAGTTTTTTCCGGGATCAGCCCCAGCATTTT	CASSFFRDQPQHF
TRBJ1-5	-	TRBV2	-	TGTGCCAGCAGTAAGAGGCCAGACACGTATAGCAATCAGCCCCAGCATTTT	CASSKRPDTYSNQPQHF
TRBJ1-2	-	TRBV19	-	TGTGCCATTAGGACAGACTTCAACTATGGCTACACCTTC	CAIRTDFNYGYTF
TRBJ2-7	-	TRBV28	TRBD2	TGTGCCAGCAGCATGGGACTAGCGGGGATCTACGAGCAGTACTTC	CASSMGLAGIYEQYF
TRBJ2-5	-	TRBV11-2	TRBD1	TGTGCCAGCAGCCCTGGGACAGGCTTACAAGAGACCCAGTACTTC	CASSPGTGLQETQYF
TRBJ1-2	-	TRBV6-5	-	TGTGCCAGCAGTTACCCCGACAGTAACTATGGCTACACCTTC	CASSYPDSNYGYTF